The next 2 T cell receptor beta chains were all read from a single sample in a study of identical twins. From the 5' RACE reads, TCRdb called clonotypes with MiXCR, one entry per CDR3 protein. The data contain 250,000 or so distinct CDR3 sequences, about 8% of them singletons. The same data also contributed to another study, on yellow fever vaccine responses in identical twins.

The material sequenced was CD8+ T cells sorted from blood. These receptors all come from a woman aged 18 to 35 in good health.

The table lists this clonotype with a few counts. The chain employs TRBV20-1 and TRBJ2-7, with 11 bases lining up with TRBD2. Trimming cost V 2 bases and J 3 bases; bases outside gene matches: 6. CDR1 is DFQATT and CDR2 is SNEGSKA in the germline V gene (reference sequence). There are 15 residues in the CDR3. The CDR3, as DNA: TGCAGTGCTAGACGCACTAGCGGGGGTATCTACGAGCAGTACTTC. Protein: CSARRTSGGIYEQYF.

This clonotype occurred many times. V gene TRBV7-9 combines with J gene TRBJ2-5; D uncertain. The CDR3 covers 13 residues. Germline values: CDR1 SEHNR, CDR2 FQNEAQ (reference sequence). The V and J ends lost 5 bases and 1 base respectively, with 8 bases between them. In nucleotides, the CDR3 is TGTGCCAGCAGCAGGCCGGGCCAAGAGACCCAGTACTTC. This translates into CASSRPGQETQYF.